The sequence of this T cell receptor beta chain was determined in a study of blood T cell repertoires in COVID-19. Across the study: Material from acute and convalescent COVID-19 was sourced from the United States, Italy and Spain. Sample material is recorded as cDNA or gDNA derived from T cells, B-cell-depleted T cells, or PBMCs.

V was shortened by 5 bases and J by 6 bases, with 7 bases between the two germline ends. CDR3 size: 12 residues. Germline CDR1 and CDR2: SEHNR and FQNEAQ (reference sequence). Authors' data handling: Estimation of nucleated cell counts was performed using reference gene primer amplification. Clones were sequenced by immunoSEQ multiplex PCR, and TCRdb holds only the in-frame ones, with some missing. The V and J calls and clone size were taken over from that table, and D and trimming were inferred from the DNA. The sample contains 350,000 to 450,000 clones, 80% to 90% of which appear only once. This receptor was identified in a man aged 40-55 years with acute or convalescent COVID-19. The sample taken for sequencing was peripheral blood. V is TRBV7-9 and J is TRBJ1-4; D is ambiguous. CDR3 loop: CASSLRDEKLFF. The CDR3 DNA is TGTGCCAGCAGCCTACGGGATGAAAAACTGTTTTTT.